The 4 T cell receptor beta chains below all came from one sample that was sequenced in a study of cytomegalovirus exposure and HLA in healthy donors. This PCR relied on a set of 60 Vbeta primers and 13 Jbeta primers. Repertoires were generated with immunoSEQ multiplex PCR, while TCRdb's copy carries only in-frame clones and drops some. The table shows under 200,000 clones, with 75% to 90% occurring only once. The sample consisted of PBMCs. The receptors were sampled from a man aged 35 to 55 in good health and CMV-seropositive.

This chain links TRBV5-8 with TRBJ1-2; 7 bases map to TRBD1. Germline assignment: CDR1 SGHTS and CDR2 YDEGEE. The CDR3 runs to 14 residues. The J segment lost 4 bases and the V segment lost 2 bases, leaving 5 bases of the junction unmatched. CDR3 sequence reads: CASSFTGAGYGYTF. The DNA of the CDR3 is TGTGCCAGCAGCTTCACAGGGGCCGGCTATGGCTACACCTTC.

The chain links TRBV28 to TRBJ1-2; TRBD1 agrees at 7 bases. Germline lookup yields CDR1 MDHEN and CDR2 SYDVKM. Trimming at V came to 2 bases and at J to 2 bases, leaving 11 bases not matched to a gene. This CDR3 spans 17 amino acids. The CDR3 DNA reads as TGTGCCAGCAGTTTAGACAACAGGGGCATTTCGAACTATGGCTACACCTTC. It specifies CASSLDNRGISNYGYTF.

The rearrangement links TRBV7-8 to TRBJ1-2; 8 nucleotides agree with TRBD1. Germline CDR1 SGHVS, CDR2 FQNEAQ. V dropped 2 bases and J dropped 6; count of bases not matched to a gene: 5. The CDR3 has 14 residues. The CDR3 DNA is TGTGCCAGCAGCTTAAGGACAGGGAGGAATGGCTACACCTTC. Amino acids: CASSLRTGRNGYTF.

The CDR3 region has the DNA TGCGCCAGCAGCCCCTGGACAGGGAACTACGAGCAGTACTTC. Encoded protein: CASSPWTGNYEQYF. The chain couples TRBV5-1 to TRBJ2-7; 8 bases map to TRBD1. The V gene's germline CDR1 is SGHRS and CDR2 YFSETQ. This CDR3 has 14 amino acids. After removal of 4 bases from V and 3 bases from J, the junction contained 6 bases not matched to a gene.